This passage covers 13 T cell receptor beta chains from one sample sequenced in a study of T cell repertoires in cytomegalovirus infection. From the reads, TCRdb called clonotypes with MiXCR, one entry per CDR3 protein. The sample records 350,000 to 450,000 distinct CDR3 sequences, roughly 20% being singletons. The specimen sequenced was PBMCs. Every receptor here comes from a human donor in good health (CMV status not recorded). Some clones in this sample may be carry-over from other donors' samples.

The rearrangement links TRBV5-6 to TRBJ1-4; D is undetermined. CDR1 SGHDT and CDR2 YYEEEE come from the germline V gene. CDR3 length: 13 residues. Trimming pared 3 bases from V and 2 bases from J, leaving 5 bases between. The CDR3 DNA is TGTGCCAGCAGCTCTGGGACTAATGAAAAACTGTTTTTT. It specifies CASSSGTNEKLFF.

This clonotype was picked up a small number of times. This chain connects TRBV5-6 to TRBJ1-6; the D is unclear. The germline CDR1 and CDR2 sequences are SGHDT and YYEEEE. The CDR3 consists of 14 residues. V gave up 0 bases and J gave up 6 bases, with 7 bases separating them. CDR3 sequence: CASSLGRFNSPLHF. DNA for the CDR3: TGTGCCAGCAGCTTGGGAAGGTTTAATTCACCCCTCCACTTT.

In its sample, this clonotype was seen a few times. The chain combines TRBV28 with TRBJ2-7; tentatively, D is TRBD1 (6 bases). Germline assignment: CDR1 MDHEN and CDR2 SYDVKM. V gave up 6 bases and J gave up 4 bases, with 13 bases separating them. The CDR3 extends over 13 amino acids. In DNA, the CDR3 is TGTGCCAGCAGGGCCGGGACAACGTACGAGCAGTACTTC. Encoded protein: CASRAGTTYEQYF. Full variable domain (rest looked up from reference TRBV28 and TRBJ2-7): DVKVTQSSRYLVKRTGEKVFLECVQDMDHENMFWYRQDPGLGLRLIYFSYDVKMKEKGDIPEGYSVSREKKERFSLILESASTNQTSMYLCASRAGTTYEQYFGPGTRLTVT.

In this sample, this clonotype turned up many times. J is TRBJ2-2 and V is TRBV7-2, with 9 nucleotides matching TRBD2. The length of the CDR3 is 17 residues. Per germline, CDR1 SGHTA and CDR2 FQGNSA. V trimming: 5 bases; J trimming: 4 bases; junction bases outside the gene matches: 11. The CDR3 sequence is CASSPRAGGPGTGELFF. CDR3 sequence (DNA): TGTGCCAGCAGCCCCCGGGCGGGAGGGCCGGGCACCGGGGAGCTGTTTTTT. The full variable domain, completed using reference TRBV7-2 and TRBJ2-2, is GAGVSQSPSNKVTEKGKDVELRCDPISGHTALYWYRQSLGQGLEFLIYFQGNSAPDKSGLPSDRFSAERTGGSVSTLTIQRTQQEDSAVYLCASSPRAGGPGTGELFFGEGSRLTVL.

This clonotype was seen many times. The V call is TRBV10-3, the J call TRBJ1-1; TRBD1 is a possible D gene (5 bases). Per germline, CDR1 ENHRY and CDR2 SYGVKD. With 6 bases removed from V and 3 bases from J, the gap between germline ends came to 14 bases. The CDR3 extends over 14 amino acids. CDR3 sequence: CAISQGTLYTEAFF. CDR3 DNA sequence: TGTGCCATCAGCCAAGGGACGTTGTACACTGAAGCTTTCTTT.

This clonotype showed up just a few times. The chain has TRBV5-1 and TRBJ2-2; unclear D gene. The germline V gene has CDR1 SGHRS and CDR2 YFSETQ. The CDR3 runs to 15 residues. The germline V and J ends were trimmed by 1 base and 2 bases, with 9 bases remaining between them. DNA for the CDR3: TGCGCCAGCAGCTTGACGGCAGGAAACACCGGGGAGCTGTTTTTT. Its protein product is CASSLTAGNTGELFF.

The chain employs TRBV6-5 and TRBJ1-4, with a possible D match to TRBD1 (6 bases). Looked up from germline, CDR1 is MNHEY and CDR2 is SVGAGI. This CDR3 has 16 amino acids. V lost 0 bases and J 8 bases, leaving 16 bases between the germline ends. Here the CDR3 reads CASSYSNRPGGEKLFF. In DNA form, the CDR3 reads TGTGCCAGCAGTTACTCGAACCGTCCGGGGGGCGAAAAACTGTTTTTT.

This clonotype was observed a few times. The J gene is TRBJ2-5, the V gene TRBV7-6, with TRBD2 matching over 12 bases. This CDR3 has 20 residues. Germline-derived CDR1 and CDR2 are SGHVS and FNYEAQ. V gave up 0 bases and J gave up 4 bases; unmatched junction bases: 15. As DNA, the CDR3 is TGTGCCAGCAGCTTAGCGGTTGGTCGTCCTACTAGCGGGGGGAGAGAGACCCAGTACTTC. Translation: CASSLAVGRPTSGGRETQYF.

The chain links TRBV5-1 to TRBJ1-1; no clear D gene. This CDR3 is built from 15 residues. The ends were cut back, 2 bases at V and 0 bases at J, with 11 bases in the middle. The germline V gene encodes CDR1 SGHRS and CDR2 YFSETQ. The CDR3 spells CASSFGGTMNTEAFF. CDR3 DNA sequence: TGCGCCAGCAGCTTCGGAGGAACCATGAACACTGAAGCTTTCTTT.

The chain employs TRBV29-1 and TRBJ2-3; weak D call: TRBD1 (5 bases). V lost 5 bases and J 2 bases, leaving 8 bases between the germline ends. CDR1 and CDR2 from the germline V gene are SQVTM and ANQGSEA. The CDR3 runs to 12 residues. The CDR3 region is CSVKGATDTQYF. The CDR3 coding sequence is TGCAGCGTTAAAGGGGCCACAGATACGCAGTATTTT.

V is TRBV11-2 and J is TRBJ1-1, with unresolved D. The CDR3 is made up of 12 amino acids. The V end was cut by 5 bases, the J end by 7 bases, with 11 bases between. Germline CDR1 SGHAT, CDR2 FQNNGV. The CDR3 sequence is CASSPNGDEAFF. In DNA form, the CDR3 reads TGTGCCAGCAGCCCAAACGGTGATGAAGCTTTCTTT. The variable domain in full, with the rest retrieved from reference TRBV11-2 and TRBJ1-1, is EAGVAQSPRYKIIEKRQSVAFWCNPISGHATLYWYQQILGQGPKLLIQFQNNGVVDDSQLPKDRFSAERLKGVDSTLKIQPAKLEDSAVYLCASSPNGDEAFFGQGTRLTVV.

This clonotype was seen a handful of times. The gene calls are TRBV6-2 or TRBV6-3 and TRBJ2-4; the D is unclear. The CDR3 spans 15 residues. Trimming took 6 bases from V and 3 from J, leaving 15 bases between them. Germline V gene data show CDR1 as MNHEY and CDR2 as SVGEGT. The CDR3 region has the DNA TGTGCCAGCAGAACCATCGTTCTGGGCAAAAACATTCAGTACTTC. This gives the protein CASRTIVLGKNIQYF.

CDR3 in amino acids: CASSPGTGRGKLFF. In DNA form, the CDR3 reads TGTGCCAGCAGTCCCGGGACAGGGCGGGGAAAACTGTTTTTT. V usage is TRBV2 and J usage is TRBJ1-4, with 9 bases lining up with TRBD1. Trimming at V came to 5 bases and at J to 10 bases, leaving 8 bases not matched to a gene. This CDR3 spans 14 amino acids. In germline, CDR1 is SNHLY, CDR2 FYNNEI.